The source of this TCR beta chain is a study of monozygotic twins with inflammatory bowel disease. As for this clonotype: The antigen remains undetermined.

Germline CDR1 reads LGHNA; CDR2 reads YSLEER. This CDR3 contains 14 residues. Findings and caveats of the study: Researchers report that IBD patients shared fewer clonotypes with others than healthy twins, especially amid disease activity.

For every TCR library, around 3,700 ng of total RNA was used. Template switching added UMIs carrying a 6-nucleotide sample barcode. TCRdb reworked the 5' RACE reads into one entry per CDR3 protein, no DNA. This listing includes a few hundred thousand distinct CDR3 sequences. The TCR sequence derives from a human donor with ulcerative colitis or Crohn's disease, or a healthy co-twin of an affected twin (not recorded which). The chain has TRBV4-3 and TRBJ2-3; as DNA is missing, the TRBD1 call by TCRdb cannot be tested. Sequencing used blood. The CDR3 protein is CASSRTGSTDTQYF.